This T cell receptor beta chain came from a study of blood T cells in healthy people across ages. Study-level findings and limits: More naive CD4+ cells and higher diversity were found in long-lived than in aged donors.

The CDR3 is made up of 12 amino acids. Germline assignment: CDR1 SNHLY and CDR2 FYNNEI. Deletions cut 4 bases from V and 6 bases from J, with 7 bases between. In this sample, this clonotype turned up a few times. Antigen unknown. The second PCR ran roughly 6 to 11 cycles with a sample-barcoded 5' primer and J-beta primers. TCRdb ran MiXCR on the 5' RACE reads and lists one entry per CDR3 protein. This table holds approximately 780,000 distinct CDR3 sequences, about a quarter found once. These data also featured in a second study, about T cells of mothers and their children.

Sequenced material: blood. This clonotype was obtained from a boy younger than 18 in good health. The chain joins TRBV2 to TRBJ2-1; D is unclear. CDR3 sequence: CASSGPANEQFF. The CDR3 DNA is TGTGCCAGCAGTGGGCCGGCCAATGAGCAGTTCTTC.